These 3 T cell receptor beta chains came from one sample sequenced in a study of beta chain features in type 1 diabetes. The entirety of the isolated RNA underwent reverse transcription, so expressed TCRB transcripts were sequenced. The method was immunoSEQ multiplex PCR; TCRdb's version includes in-frame clones alone and lacks a portion of them. The sample has nearly 250,000 clones; roughly 13% are singletons. Input material: naive CD4+ T cells from blood. The receptors stem from a middle-aged woman in good health.

There are a few counts of this clone. The rearrangement joins TRBV29-1 to TRBJ1-2, with 9 bases lining up with TRBD1. J lost 6 bases, V lost 7 bases, and 6 bases had no gene match. Germline CDR1 and CDR2: SQVTM and ANQGSEA. The CDR3 consists of 12 residues. DNA for the CDR3: TGCAGCGGAGCCGGGACAGGGAATGGCTACACCTTC. Amino acids: CSGAGTGNGYTF.

Many counts were recorded for this clone. The J gene is TRBJ2-1, the V gene TRBV7-2; 8 positions match TRBD1. The V and J ends lost 5 bases and 3 bases, in that order; junction bases with no gene match: 3. The germline CDR1 and CDR2 sequences are SGHTA and FQGNSA. CDR3 length equals 14 residues. The CDR3 spells CASSVGTGYNEQFF. For the CDR3, the DNA is TGTGCCAGCAGCGTCGGGACAGGCTACAATGAGCAGTTCTTC.

This clone was observed a few times. The chain combines TRBV11-2 with TRBJ1-2; D possibly corresponds to TRBD1 (5 bases). Germline V CDR1 and CDR2: SGHAT, FQNNGV. V was trimmed by 3 bases and J by 2 bases, leaving 10 bases between them. The CDR3 contains 14 residues. The CDR3 protein is CASSLGGDNYGYTF. DNA for the CDR3: TGTGCCAGCAGCTTGGGGGGGGACAACTATGGCTACACCTTC. Variable domain in full (rest from reference TRBV11-2 and TRBJ1-2): EAGVAQSPRYKIIEKRQSVAFWCNPISGHATLYWYQQILGQGPKLLIQFQNNGVVDDSQLPKDRFSAERLKGVDSTLKIQPAKLEDSAVYLCASSLGGDNYGYTFGSGTRLTVV.